Presented here are 28 T cell receptor beta chains from one specimen sequenced in a study of OX40 agonist ivuxolimab in advanced cancers. Sequencing was performed with immunoSEQ multiplex PCR; in TCRdb, only in-frame clones are kept and a portion is missing. There are about 69,000 clones in the sample; roughly 90% occur only once, and 0.25% to 0.3% lies in the top ten. The input for sequencing was CD4+ or CD8+ T cells sorted from blood, taken in a trial of the OX40 agonist ivuxolimab. The receptors shown here come from an adult with an advanced solid tumor such as melanoma, head and neck, liver or kidney cancer.

V usage is TRBV6-5 and J usage is TRBJ2-5; tentative D call: TRBD2 (6 bases). The DNA end is a closer match to TRBJ2-7, so the J assignment may be wrong. The germline gives CDR1 MNHEY, CDR2 SVGAGI. The CDR3 length is 15 residues. The CDR3 spells CASSYSTGVSYEQYF. As DNA, the CDR3 is TGTGCCAGCAGTTACTCGACGGGGGTCTCCTACGAGCAGTACTTC.

The V call is TRBV28, the J call TRBJ2-7, with 9 bases that match TRBD1. V was pared by 6 bases and J by 5 bases, with 11 bases of the junction left unmatched. The CDR3 spans 15 residues. CDR1 and CDR2 (germline): MDHEN, SYDVKM. The CDR3 DNA reads as TGTGCCAGCAGGACGACCGGGACAGGGCGGCACGAGCAGTACTTC. This translates into CASRTTGTGRHEQYF.

The rearrangement links TRBV19 to TRBJ2-1; TRBD1 aligns across 8 bases. The CDR3 covers 12 residues. The V and J ends lost 8 bases and 3 bases, in that order; junction bases with no gene match: 0. CDR1 is LNHDA, CDR2 SQIVND, per germline (reference sequence). The CDR3 DNA follows: TGTGCCAGTGGACAGGGCTACAATGAGCAGTTCTTC. As protein: CASGQGYNEQFF.

The rearrangement links TRBV29-1 to TRBJ2-3; 8 bases map to TRBD1. Germline assignment: CDR1 SQVTM and CDR2 ANQGSEA. This CDR3 contains 14 residues. V dropped 6 bases and J dropped 0; count of bases not matched to a gene: 5. CDR3: CSVPTGASTDTQYF. In DNA, the CDR3 is TGCAGCGTCCCGACAGGGGCTAGCACAGATACGCAGTATTTT.

The V and J genes are TRBV19 and TRBJ2-7; tentatively, D is TRBD2 (6 bases). CDR1 is LNHDA, CDR2 SQIVND, per germline (reference sequence). Deletions cut 6 bases from V and 5 bases from J, with 23 bases between. The CDR3 length is 16 residues. In DNA form, the CDR3 reads TGTGCCAGTAGCTTACCCCGGGACTGGTTCTCTCACGAGCAGTACTTC. Translating gives CASSLPRDWFSHEQYF.

V and J are TRBV6-5 and TRBJ1-5; D is undetermined. The CDR3 extends over 13 amino acids. V lost 5 bases to trimming and J lost 4 bases, with 9 bases between them. Germline CDR1 is MNHEY and CDR2 is SVGAGI. This CDR3 reads CASSVGRNQPQHF. The CDR3 DNA is TGTGCCAGCAGTGTTGGGCGGAATCAGCCCCAGCATTTT.

The chain links TRBV18 to TRBJ2-5; D possibly corresponds to TRBD2 (5 bases). With the DNA end fitting TRBJ2-7 better, the J assignment may be wrong. This CDR3 is 13 amino acids long. The germline V gene has CDR1 KGHSH and CDR2 LQKENI. The CDR3 sequence: CASSRRAAYEQYF. DNA for the CDR3: TGTGCCAGCTCACGAAGAGCGGCCTACGAGCAGTACTTC.

The rearrangement links TRBV5-1 to TRBJ2-7; D possibly uses TRBD1 or TRBD2 (5 bases each). CDR1 and CDR2 from the germline V gene are SGHRS and YFSETQ. V lost 1 base and J 1 base, leaving 12 bases between the germline ends. The CDR3 is 15 residues long. CDR3 DNA sequence: TGCGCCAGCAGCTTGTCAGGGACGTCGTCCTACGAGCAGTACTTC. As protein: CASSLSGTSSYEQYF. The whole variable domain, remainder taken from reference TRBV5-1 and TRBJ2-7, is KAGVTQTPRYLIKTRGQQVTLSCSPISGHRSVSWYQQTPGQGLQFLFEYFSETQRNKGNFPGRFSGRQFSNSRSEMNVSTLELGDSALYLCASSLSGTSSYEQYFGPGTRLTVT.

J is TRBJ2-3 and V is TRBV27; 9 positions match TRBD1. The trim removed 6 bases at V and 4 bases at J, leaving 8 bases unmatched. This CDR3 comprises 15 residues. Germline CDR1 is MNHEY and CDR2 is SMNVEV (reference sequence). CDR3 bases: TGTGCCAGCAGCTCCCCGGGACAGGGAGCAGATACGCAGTATTTT. Protein: CASSSPGQGADTQYF.

V is TRBV5-6 and J is TRBJ2-3; D is unresolved. Germline CDR1 is SGHDT and CDR2 is YYEEEE. CDR3 length: 11 residues. V lost 4 bases to trimming and J lost 1 base, with 1 base between them. The CDR3: CASSRTDTQYF. The CDR3 nucleotides read TGTGCCAGCAGCCGCACAGATACGCAGTATTTT.

The V gene is TRBV21-1, the J gene TRBJ1-3; the DNA was not compared with TRBD1, the D call given in the table. TRBV21-1 is a known pseudogene. CDR3 length equals 12 residues. The CDR3 is CASSRHGNTIYF. CDR3 nucleotide sequence: TGTGCCAGCAGCAGACATGGAAACACCATATATTTT.

In nucleotides, the CDR3 is TGTGCCAGCAGCCAAGAATGGGGGGCAGGAGCCAAAAACATTCAGTACTTC. Encoded protein: CASSQEWGAGAKNIQYF. V and J are TRBV14 and TRBJ2-4; either TRBD1 or TRBD2 may fit D (6 bases each). V gave up 0 bases and J gave up 0 bases, with 12 bases separating them. Germline V gene sequence: CDR1 SGHDN, CDR2 FVKESK. The length of the CDR3 is 17 residues. The whole variable domain, remainder taken from reference TRBV14 and TRBJ2-4, is EAGVTQFPSHSVIEKGQTVTLRCDPISGHDNLYWYRRVMGKEIKFLLHFVKESKQDESGMPNNRFLAERTGGTYSTLKVQPAELEDSGVYFCASSQEWGAGAKNIQYFGAGTRLSVL.

The chain combines TRBV9 with TRBJ1-2; 7 positions match TRBD1. This CDR3 is built from 14 residues. CDR1 SGDLS and CDR2 YYNGEE come from the germline V gene. V shed 3 bases, J shed 8 bases, and the junction held 10 bases outside the gene matches. The CDR3: CASSERQGARGYTF. The CDR3, as DNA: TGTGCCAGCAGCGAGAGACAGGGTGCGAGGGGCTACACCTTC. Using reference TRBV9 and TRBJ1-2 for the parts outside the CDR3, the full variable domain is DSGVTQTPKHLITATGQRVTLRCSPRSGDLSVYWYQQSLDQGLQFLIQYYNGEERAKGNILERFSAQQFPDLHSELNLSSLELGDSALYFCASSERQGARGYTFGSGTRLTVV.

This clone was detected a few times. The V call is TRBV6-1, the J call TRBJ2-3; D gene unclear. With 1 base removed from V and 2 bases from J, the gap between germline ends came to 4 bases. The CDR3 loop spans 13 amino acids. From germline, CDR1 is MNHNS and CDR2 SASEGT. The CDR3 is CASSEEFTDTQYF. The CDR3 region has the DNA TGTGCCAGCAGTGAAGAGTTCACAGATACGCAGTATTTT.

V is TRBV5-1 and J is TRBJ2-1, with 11 bases aligning to TRBD2. Germline V CDR1 and CDR2: SGHRS, YFSETQ. The CDR3 totals 16 residues. Losses at the gene ends were 0 bases for V and 4 bases for J; bases not matched to a gene: 3. CDR3 in amino acids: CASSLATSGSYNEQFF. For the CDR3, the DNA is TGCGCCAGCAGCTTGGCCACTAGCGGGAGTTACAATGAGCAGTTCTTC.

The gene calls are TRBV9 and TRBJ2-1; the D is unclear. With 0 bases removed from V and 7 bases from J, the gap between germline ends came to 11 bases. Germline V gives CDR1 SGDLS, CDR2 YYNGEE. The CDR3 sequence is 14 residues long. The CDR3 DNA reads TGTGCCAGCAGCGTAGCATCCGCCGGGAATGAGCAGTTCTTC. Translation: CASSVASAGNEQFF.

The chain carries TRBV19 and TRBJ1-2; 7 nucleotides agree with TRBD1. This CDR3 comprises 15 residues. The germline gives CDR1 LNHDA, CDR2 SQIVND (reference sequence). V trimming: 3 bases; J trimming: 2 bases; junction bases outside the gene matches: 6. This CDR3 reads CASSIQGTVNYGYTF. The CDR3 DNA reads as TGTGCCAGTAGTATCCAGGGGACAGTGAACTATGGCTACACCTTC.

The gene calls are TRBV5-1 and TRBJ2-1; unclear D gene. V lost 4 bases and J lost 3, with 14 bases in between. Germline assignment: CDR1 SGHRS and CDR2 YFSETQ. The CDR3 runs 15 residues. CDR3 loop: CASSPERVNYNEQFF. CDR3 in DNA: TGCGCCAGCAGCCCTGAAAGGGTAAACTACAATGAGCAGTTCTTC.

About this clone itself: Additional DNA sequences in this sample encode the identical CDR3. The chain joins TRBV28 to TRBJ2-1; a weak D match, TRBD1 (6 bases). Trimming removed 2 bases from V and 6 bases from J, with 11 bases in between. Germline assignment: CDR1 MDHEN and CDR2 SYDVKM. The CDR3 contains 14 residues. CDR3 in amino acids: CASSLGGRGNEQFF. The CDR3 coding sequence is TGTGCCAGCAGTTTAGGGGGCAGGGGCAATGAGCAGTTCTTC. Supplemented by reference TRBV28 and TRBJ2-1, the full variable domain reads DVKVTQSSRYLVKRTGEKVFLECVQDMDHENMFWYRQDPGLGLRLIYFSYDVKMKEKGDIPEGYSVSREKKERFSLILESASTNQTSMYLCASSLGGRGNEQFFGPGTRLTVL.

This clone was recorded a few times. The rearrangement uses TRBV7-9 and TRBJ1-5, with a possible D match to TRBD1 (5 bases). The CDR3 consists of 14 residues. CDR1 and CDR2 (germline): SEHNR, FQNEAQ (reference sequence). V lost 6 bases and J 2 bases, leaving 11 bases between the germline ends. In nucleotides, the CDR3 is TGTGCCAGCAGTCTCGCGGGGCGCAATCAGCCCCAGCATTTT. Amino acids: CASSLAGRNQPQHF.

The CDR3 sequence is CASSLYRLAGVPYEQYF. The CDR3 region has the DNA TGTGCCAGCAGTTTATATCGGCTAGCGGGAGTTCCGTACGAGCAGTACTTC. The gene calls are TRBV28 and TRBJ2-7; 10 bases align to TRBD2. After removal of 1 base from V and 4 bases from J, the junction contained 10 bases not matched to a gene. This CDR3 comprises 17 residues. From germline, CDR1 is MDHEN and CDR2 SYDVKM.

The chain couples TRBV6-5 to TRBJ1-2; D ambiguous. Germline CDR1 reads MNHEY; CDR2 reads SVGAGI. CDR3 length: 13 residues. The ends were cut back, 1 base at V and 5 bases at J, with 8 bases in the middle. CDR3 DNA sequence: TGTGCCAGCAGTTACTGGGAGGGATATGGCTACACCTTC. This encodes CASSYWEGYGYTF.

This chain connects TRBV6-4 to TRBJ1-2; D is ambiguous. Germline V lookup: CDR1 MRHNA, CDR2 SNTAGT. The CDR3 consists of 12 residues. V was cut by 2 bases and J by 10 bases, with 11 bases left in between. CDR3 amino acids: CASSDNALFYTF. CDR3 bases: TGTGCCAGCAGTGACAACGCTCTATTCTACACCTTC.

CDR3 in DNA: TGTGCCAGCAACCGATGGACAGGGGGGGACGGCTACACCTTC. As protein: CASNRWTGGDGYTF. This chain joins TRBV5-5 and TRBJ1-2; TRBD1 matches 10 bases. V shed 6 bases, J shed 8 bases, and the junction held 10 bases outside the gene matches. The germline V gene has CDR1 SGHKS and CDR2 YYEKEE (reference sequence). The CDR3 is 14 residues long.

The V and J genes are TRBV27 and TRBJ2-1; 11 nucleotides line up with TRBD2. There are 15 residues in the CDR3. Germline CDR1 MNHEY, CDR2 SMNVEV (reference sequence). J lost 5 bases, V lost 7 bases, and 7 bases had no gene match. CDR3 amino acids: CASTTTSGIHNEQFF. CDR3 nucleotide sequence: TGTGCCAGCACCACGACTAGCGGGATCCACAATGAGCAGTTCTTC.

J is TRBJ1-1 and V is TRBV5-1; D ambiguous. The length of the CDR3 is 14 residues. V was pared by 4 bases and J by 0 bases, with 10 bases between. CDR1 is SGHRS, CDR2 YFSETQ, per germline. The CDR3 spells CASSIREMNTEAFF. The CDR3 bases are TGCGCCAGCAGCATTAGGGAAATGAACACTGAAGCTTTCTTT.

The chain is built from TRBV5-1 and TRBJ2-7; TRBD1 is a possible D gene (6 bases). V shed 0 bases and J shed 0 bases, with 10 bases lying between them. The CDR3 consists of 15 residues. CDR1 SGHRS and CDR2 YFSETQ come from the germline V gene. In DNA form, the CDR3 reads TGCGCCAGCAGCTTGGCCTTGGACAGCTCCTACGAGCAGTACTTC. Its protein product is CASSLALDSSYEQYF.

The table lists this clone with a count of one. The V call is TRBV19, the J call TRBJ2-7; a weak D match, TRBD1 (5 bases). V was cut by 5 bases and J by 2 bases, with 7 bases left in between. The V gene's germline CDR1 is LNHDA and CDR2 SQIVND (reference sequence). The CDR3 runs 12 residues. CDR3 nucleotide sequence: TGTGCCAGTAGTGACAGCACCTACGAGCAGTACTTC. The encoded protein is CASSDSTYEQYF. The variable domain in full, with the rest retrieved from reference TRBV19 and TRBJ2-7, is DGGITQSPKYLFRKEGQNVTLSCEQNLNHDAMYWYRQDPGQGLRLIYYSQIVNDFQKGDIAEGYSVSREKKESFPLTVTSAQKNPTAFYLCASSDSTYEQYFGPGTRLTVT.